This T cell receptor (beta chain) was sequenced during a study of cytomegalovirus exposure and HLA in healthy donors (dated by TCRdb to 2016 to 2017). Study-level background: In an earlier analysis of roughly 590 of the donors, under 300 Gb of sequence data and some 120 million unique TCR beta sequences from about 179 million T cells were reported. Approximately 310 gigabases of sequencing data and tens of millions of unique TCR sequences were included in an early release covering under 650 HLA-typed donors. HLA typing covered class I and class II loci at four-digit resolution. Genome-wide SNP genotypes for about 60% of the roughly 670 donors were used in a later genetic analysis, which treated that subset as a discovery cohort. The study profiled the T cell repertoires of under 850 subjects by immunosequencing and related them to cytomegalovirus serostatus. All discovery cohort repertoires had been generated on a single sequencing platform. To study patterns of TCR occurrence, a later analysis re-analyzed previously published TCR beta repertoires from 666 donors and added high-resolution HLA genotyping. Donor age, sex, ethnicity and CMV serostatus were collected together with the repertoire data. To predict cytomegalovirus infection status, the study brought together high-throughput TCR immunosequencing, statistical association of individual TCRs with disease status, and machine learning. Rather than drawing on any new phenotypic data, the later analysis identified candidate immune exposures from TCR beta sequences and the way those sequences occurred across donors. To decide whether each TCR beta V gene segment behaved as functional or pseudogenic, an earlier analysis of some 600 of the donors relied on high-throughput TCR beta sequencing. The study was designed to test whether signatures of past pathogen exposure could be identified by cataloging public T cell receptors. Among about 400 genotyped donors of the cohort, an average of about 220,000 unique TCR beta nucleotide sequences was sequenced per donor, of which about 19% were non-productive. Several DR-DQ haplotypes were handled as single units for association and clustering, since linkage in the cohort was strong. The number of donors typed differed by locus, with roughly 620-630 for A, B, C, DRB1 and DQB1, more than 500 for DQA1, 600 to 610 for DPA1, and approximately 470 for DPB1. Of the approximately 400 genotyped donors, about 80% fell in the genetic ancestry cluster associated with self-reported Caucasian donors. Besides the first cohort of around 670 subjects, a separate validation cohort made up of 120 or so different subjects was used.

Library generation was performed with the immunoSEQ multiplex PCR assay. For the multiplex PCR, a mixture combining 60 forward primers for TCR Vbeta segments and 13 reverse primers for TCR Jbeta segments was used. Amplification of the CDR3 region of rearranged TCR beta genes was performed with a multiplex PCR assay on genomic DNA. The Illumina HiSeq System was used to sequence the amplified TCR beta libraries as 87-base-pair reads. The paper's data handling went like this. In a later analysis, tens of millions of unique TCR beta chains were counted across the 650 to 750 repertoires, and around 11 million of these chains were shared by at least two donors. To remove PCR and sequencing errors, raw reads were error-corrected and collapsed into unique sequences using a nearest-neighbor algorithm that merged closely related sequences. CDR3 sequences were aligned to IMGT reference sequences to assign V, D and J gene segments. For a sequence to be retained, a match of at least six nucleotides to both a V gene segment and a J gene segment was required. A rearrangement counted as productive if the CDR3 had no stop codons and remained in frame with V and J, and every other rearrangement counted as non-productive. CDR3 was defined by IMGT convention, running from the second conserved V-encoded cysteine to the conserved J-encoded phenylalanine. The earlier analysis of a few hundred of the donors excluded sequences that lacked an unambiguous match to a single V gene segment. In an earlier analysis of approximately 590 of the donors, V segments were called functional above 56.7% productive rearrangements and were called segregating when the between-donor standard deviation exceeded 5%. To diagnose cytomegalovirus status from the catalog of TCR beta chain sequences, a statistical classification framework was built. A later analysis assigned V and J genes by comparing TCR nucleotide sequences with IMGT/GENE-DB human TR gene sequences. In a later analysis, CDR3 sequences and most-parsimonious VDJ recombination scenarios were assigned using the TCRdist pipeline. In a later analysis, each TCR beta chain was defined by its CDR3 amino acid sequence together with its V-gene family, and reads lacking a unique V-gene family were excluded. A later analysis removed several hundred highly shared, low-generation-probability nucleotide sequences to deal with suspected cross-contamination and a sequencing artifact. For each public chain, a later analysis derived a clonal expansion index from normalized ranks of inferred template counts within each repertoire. A later analysis computed generation probabilities with a VDJ recombination model fitted to out-of-frame rearrangements, and checked the results against IGoR. In a later analysis, TCR-TCR, TCR-HLA and TCR-CMV co-occurrence was scored with hypergeometric tests, and a repertoire-size bias correction was applied to TCR pairs. In a later analysis, false discovery rates were estimated by permuting HLA or CMV assignments 20 times. A later analysis grouped co-occurring TCRs with DBSCAN, adding TCRdist sequence similarity when clustering within HLA-allele-positive subsets. Co-occurrence clustering excluded repertoires with fewer than 30,000 or more than 120,000 public chains, plus five with anomalous nucleotide sharing. Not all clones reach the TCRdb copy of this immuneACCESS table, which keeps in-frame sequences only. Checked studies attribute under half of the gap to unresolved V genes and leave the rest unexplained. The D gene and trimming were derived from the DNA, and the V and J assignments and clone size from that table. This sample comprises about 150,000 clones, roughly 62% of them detected only once. Approximately 1.7% of the sample goes to the ten largest clones.

The cohort was made up of 500 to 800 healthy bone marrow donors. At the time of sampling, every cohort member was nominally healthy, though immune exposures that went unrecorded were likely present. The donor was CMV seronegative and belonged to the group of 352 seronegative cohort members. Each donor provided a peripheral blood sample, and peripheral blood mononuclear cells were used for TCR beta sequencing. The Qiagen DNeasy Blood Extraction Kit was used to extract genomic DNA from the blood cell samples. Of note for this clone: Its recognized antigen is unknown. Base quality data are lacking; no much larger clone is found one base away.

V and J are trimmed by 0 bases and 4 bases, and the gene matches miss 4 bases of the junction. CDR1 MGHRA and CDR2 YSYEKL are derived from the germline V gene. The CDR3 holds 15 amino acids from the cysteine to the phenylalanine. This entry keeps only the CDR3 DNA: 45 bases, framed from base 1. Results the study describes overall, beyond this receptor: The 87-base-pair reads could not distinguish some IMGT-functional V segments, including TRBV6-2 and TRBV6-3, so those segments were excluded. When HLA alleles, especially DR and DQ, strongly co-occurred, TCR associations were difficult to assign to individual alleles. A few of the identified cytomegalovirus-associated TCR beta chains were confirmed in vitro to be specific for cytomegalovirus antigens. Presence/absence analyses assumed roughly uniform sequencing depth across donors, an assumption that may not hold. A further reported finding was that TCR beta sequences accurately predicted the HLA-A and HLA-B alleles for most subjects in the first cohort. In this cohort, only TCR beta chains were sequenced, and detectable features were limited by the absence of alpha or paired-chain data. Specific HLA alleles were associated with over 15,000 TCR beta sequences at a false discovery rate of 0.05 in a later analysis. According to a later genetic analysis, donors in an Asian-associated ancestry cluster had fewer N-insertions in productive TCRs than the approximately 630-donor mean. In a later analysis, most CMV-associated TCR beta chains were found to appear HLA-restricted, with HLA associations seemingly driven largely by CMV exposure. Linkage disequilibrium might explain the correlated functional status among segregating V segments, but an unknown experimental factor could not be ruled out. A cluster of highly shared sequence variants was judged likely to represent a technical artifact of the sequencing pipeline. In a later analysis, HLA-associated TCR beta chains showed more clonal expansion and lower generation probabilities than non-associated chains that were equally common. In a later genetic analysis, a missense DCLRE1C variant was associated with V-gene and J-gene trimming of TCR beta chains, and the association was replicated in an independent cohort. According to a later analysis, TCR association rates differed among HLA loci, with DRB1 alleles showing the most associated TCRs and HLA-C alleles showing the fewest. According to the authors, the approach could potentially be generalized to other disease states and immunological phenotypes. The only immune exposure information available for the cohort was CMV serostatus. The study listed 164 TCR beta chains as associated with cytomegalovirus. An earlier analysis of some 590 of the donors showed that most TCR beta V segments appeared in productive rearrangements either about 90% or about 30% of the time, which broadly matched IMGT annotations. Most TCR sequences were seen in very few donors, while some public TCRs were found in many individuals. Approximately 16 rarely observed V segments, including chromosome 9 orphons, were excluded from the earlier analysis of just under 600 of the donors because counts were too low. Because HLA typing was unavailable for some donors at each locus, only the typed subset was used in association tests. According to a later analysis, parvovirus B19, influenza, CMV and Epstein-Barr virus appeared linked to several top co-occurrence clusters. The classifier was reported to diagnose cytomegalovirus status with high specificity and sensitivity in both the original and validation cohorts.

The TCR sequence derives from a male donor in good health and CMV-seronegative. Sequencing input: PBMCs. The chain joins TRBV4-1 to TRBJ2-5, and 8 bases in between align with TRBD1. The nucleotide sequence reads TGCGCCAGCAGCCAAGAAGCAGGGGGCCCAGAGACCCAGTACTTC. Translated, this gives CASSQEAGGPETQYF.